One sample yielded the 21 T cell receptor beta chains listed below, sequenced in a study of cytomegalovirus exposure and HLA in healthy donors. Both 60 Vbeta primers and 13 Jbeta primers went into the PCR. TCRdb's table, derived via immunoSEQ multiplex PCR, lists solely in-frame clones and lacks some. In the table there are 90,000 to 120,000 clones, 81% of which are singletons. The material sequenced was PBMCs. These receptors originate from a man under 40 in good health and CMV-seronegative.

This clone was observed a single time. The V and J genes are TRBV5-4 and TRBJ2-7, with no clear D. Germline V gene sequence: CDR1 SGHNT, CDR2 YYREEE (reference sequence). Deletions cut 0 bases from V and 3 bases from J, with 7 bases between. This CDR3 is 13 amino acids long. The CDR3 nucleotides are TGTGCCAGCAGCTTGGACTTTCTCTACGAGCAGTACTTC. It translates to CASSLDFLYEQYF.

The sample holds one count of this clone. The V and J genes are TRBV28 and TRBJ2-1, with 8 bases matching TRBD2. CDR1 is MDHEN and CDR2 is SYDVKM in the germline V gene. The V and J ends lost 4 bases and 1 base, in that order; junction bases with no gene match: 12. CDR3 size: 18 residues. CDR3 sequence: CASSYPLGLAMSYNEQFF. The DNA of the CDR3 is TGTGCCAGCAGTTACCCCCTCGGACTAGCCATGTCCTACAATGAGCAGTTCTTC.

Details on this clone: Distinct nucleotide sequences in the sample also encode this CDR3. The chain has TRBV13 and TRBJ2-3, with TRBD2 matching 13 bases. There are 15 residues in the CDR3. Germline CDR1 PRHDT, CDR2 FYEKMQ (reference sequence). Trimming at V came to 0 bases and at J to 6 bases, leaving 0 bases not matched to a gene. The CDR3 DNA is TGTGCCAGCAGCTTAGGGACTAGCGGGGGGGATACGCAGTATTTT. Translated, it gives CASSLGTSGGDTQYF. Full variable domain (missing parts from reference TRBV13 and TRBJ2-3): AAGVIQSPRHLIKEKRETATLKCYPIPRHDTVYWYQQGPGQDPQFLISFYEKMQSDKGSIPDRFSAQQFSDYHSELNMSSLELGDSALYFCASSLGTSGGDTQYFGPGTRLTVL.

This clone turned up a few times. This sequence joins TRBV18 and TRBJ1-1, with 11 bases aligning to TRBD1. Germline trimming cut 6 bases from V and 0 bases from J; bases unmatched to any gene: 3. CDR1 and CDR2 from the germline V gene are KGHSH and LQKENI. This CDR3 has 15 residues. The CDR3 DNA reads TGTGCCAGCTCCCCGGACAGGGGGCTGAACACTGAAGCTTTCTTT. Amino acid sequence: CASSPDRGLNTEAFF.

The chain is built from TRBV29-1 and TRBJ2-7, with D possibly matching TRBD1 (5 bases). Deletions cut 7 bases from V and 3 bases from J, with 13 bases between. This CDR3 comprises 12 residues. CDR1 is SQVTM and CDR2 is ANQGSEA in the germline V gene. The CDR3 region has the DNA TGCAGCGCCGTCCACACAGGCTACGAGCAGTACTTC. This encodes CSAVHTGYEQYF.

Remarks on this clone: No conserved phenylalanine or tryptophan is present at the end of the CDR3, so a read error is the likely explanation. The chain uses TRBV6-1 and TRBJ1-2; TRBD1 matches 8 bases. The CDR3 totals 15 residues. V was pared by 3 bases and J by 3 bases, with 6 bases of the junction left unmatched. The V gene's germline CDR1 is MNHNS and CDR2 SASEGT. For the CDR3, the DNA is TGTGCCAGCAGTGATCGGACAGGGTGGGACTATGGCTACACCGTC. Translating gives CASSDRTGWDYGYTV.

This chain joins TRBV19 and TRBJ1-4; 8 bases map to TRBD1. J gave up 0 bases and V 6 bases, and 6 bases lay outside the gene matches. The CDR3 length is 16 residues. Germline CDR1 LNHDA, CDR2 SQIVND (reference sequence). CDR3 sequence (DNA): TGTGCCAGTAGGCGACAGGGGCGGTCAACTAATGAAAAACTGTTTTTT. Its translation: CASRRQGRSTNEKLFF.

The chain has TRBV6-1 and TRBJ2-5; D is undetermined. V gave up 7 bases and J gave up 0 bases, with 9 bases separating them. The CDR3 has 13 amino acids. Germline CDR1 reads MNHNS; CDR2 reads SASEGT. CDR3 region: CASTHSYQETQYF. CDR3 nucleotide sequence: TGTGCCAGCACCCACAGCTACCAAGAGACCCAGTACTTC.

This rearrangement joins TRBV7-2 to TRBJ2-7; a weak D match, TRBD2 (5 bases). Trimming took 3 bases from V and 0 from J, leaving 9 bases between them. This CDR3 contains 14 residues. Germline values: CDR1 SGHTA, CDR2 FQGNSA. CDR3 nucleotides: TGTGCCAGCAGCTTTTTAGGGAGCTCCTACGAGCAGTACTTC. This codes for CASSFLGSSYEQYF.

This chain links TRBV27 with TRBJ1-3; possible D gene TRBD1, 6 bases. The germline V and J ends were trimmed by 3 bases and 6 bases, with 12 bases remaining between them. This CDR3 is built from 14 residues. Germline V CDR1 and CDR2: MNHEY, SMNVEV (reference sequence). DNA of the CDR3: TGTGCCAGCAGTTTGAGACAGGACGAAAACACCATATATTTT. Translated: CASSLRQDENTIYF.

J is TRBJ2-5 and V is TRBV6-5, with 8 bases that match TRBD1. The CDR3 consists of 15 residues. Germline CDR1 MNHEY, CDR2 SVGAGI. Unmatched junction bases numbered 11, after V lost 6 bases and J lost 5 bases. DNA for the CDR3: TGTGCCAGCAGCCTCACCGCAGGGGGCCACGAGACCCAGTACTTC. It translates to CASSLTAGGHETQYF.

V gene TRBV29-1 combines with J gene TRBJ2-1; D may be TRBD1 (5 bases). V was trimmed by 7 bases and J by 0 bases, leaving 13 bases between them. CDR1 and CDR2 from the germline V gene are SQVTM and ANQGSEA. The CDR3 covers 14 residues. The CDR3 is CSGATGSSYNEQFF. CDR3 nucleotide sequence: TGCAGCGGCGCCACAGGAAGCTCCTACAATGAGCAGTTCTTC.

The J gene is TRBJ2-3, the V gene TRBV4-2, with a tentative D call TRBD2 (7 bases). The CDR3 loop spans 16 amino acids. Between the trimmed V and J ends, which lost 6 bases and 3 bases, there was a span of 19 bases. From germline, CDR1 is LGHNA and CDR2 YNFKEQ. This chain's CDR3 is CASRRRGGNSTDTQYF. CDR3 bases: TGTGCCAGCAGGCGGAGGGGGGGGAACTCAACAGATACGCAGTATTTT.

The gene calls are TRBV4-1 and TRBJ2-7, with D possibly being TRBD2 (6 bases). The V gene lost 4 bases and the J gene lost 2 bases, with 15 bases spanning the gap. The CDR3 runs 15 residues. The germline V gene encodes CDR1 MGHRA and CDR2 YSYEKL. In nucleotides, the CDR3 is TGCGCCAGCAGCCCTTCGGGACTTCTAGCCTACGAGCAGTACTTC. It yields the protein CASSPSGLLAYEQYF.

This chain joins TRBV19 and TRBJ2-5; D is unresolved. Trimming shortened V by 3 bases and J by 5 bases, and 4 bases separated the two germline ends. Germline loops: CDR1 LNHDA, CDR2 SQIVND (reference sequence). The CDR3 has 11 amino acids. The CDR3 sequence: CASSIRETQYF. The CDR3 DNA follows: TGTGCCAGTAGTATTCGGGAGACCCAGTACTTC.

This chain connects TRBV5-1 to TRBJ1-1, with D perhaps matching TRBD1 (6 bases). Germline assignment: CDR1 SGHRS and CDR2 YFSETQ. This CDR3 spans 14 amino acids. Trimming left V 2 bases short and J 0 bases short, with 8 bases between. DNA of the CDR3: TGCGCCAGCAGCTTCCAGGGGATGAACACTGAAGCTTTCTTT. Amino acids: CASSFQGMNTEAFF.

This clone appeared once. The rearrangement uses TRBV14 and TRBJ2-1; 12 bases fit TRBD2. This CDR3 has 16 amino acids. Germline CDR1 is SGHDN and CDR2 is FVKESK. Trimming removed 0 bases from V and 9 bases from J; junction bases left unmatched: 6. CDR3 sequence reads: CASSQDRRLAGVEQFF. The CDR3 nucleotides read TGTGCCAGCAGCCAAGATCGTCGACTAGCGGGAGTTGAGCAGTTCTTC.

This clone was observed a few times. This rearrangement joins TRBV2 to TRBJ1-1; 7 bases fit TRBD1. CDR3 length: 13 residues. Germline CDR1 reads SNHLY; CDR2 reads FYNNEI. The V segment lost 7 bases and the J segment 4 bases; nucleotides outside the gene matches: 6. The CDR3 DNA is TGTGCCAGCAATGACAGGGTAGGCACTGAAGCTTTCTTT. The encoded protein is CASNDRVGTEAFF.

The chain recombines TRBV4-2 with TRBJ1-1, with D possibly being TRBD1 (6 bases). CDR1 LGHNA and CDR2 YNFKEQ come from the germline V gene. The CDR3 length is 14 residues. Trimming removed 4 bases at V and 6 bases at J, with 15 bases between. The CDR3 DNA is TGTGCCAGCAGCCGATTGGACAGCGGCCCTGAAGCTTTCTTT. Translation gives CASSRLDSGPEAFF.

The V call is TRBV7-2, the J call TRBJ2-2; D is undetermined. CDR1 and CDR2 from the germline V gene are SGHTA and FQGNSA. Trimming stripped 2 bases from V and 5 bases from J, with 15 bases between. This CDR3 contains 16 residues. The CDR3 sequence: CASSLPQNSRTGELFF. The CDR3 DNA is TGTGCCAGCAGCTTACCCCAGAACAGTCGGACCGGGGAGCTGTTTTTT.

This clone has only a few counts. The V and J genes are TRBV28 and TRBJ1-5; tentative D call: TRBD1 (5 bases). The CDR3 runs 15 residues. With 6 bases removed from V and 0 bases from J, the gap between germline ends came to 12 bases. Germline lookup yields CDR1 MDHEN and CDR2 SYDVKM. The CDR3 nucleotides read TGTGCCAGCAGACGGGGGGGGAATAGCAATCAGCCCCAGCATTTT. This gives the protein CASRRGGNSNQPQHF.